What follows describes a single T cell receptor beta chain. What it recognizes is unknown. Germline CDR1 and CDR2: MNHNY and SVGAGI (reference sequence). The CDR3 covers 15 residues. With V trimmed by 6 bases and J by 10 bases, 15 bases remained unmatched. Under the ViraFEST assay, PBMC were stimulated with viral peptide pools so that antigen-specific CD4+ T cells expanded. Sequencing was performed afterwards. With nine to eleven days of culture completed, CD4+ T cells were isolated. Recipients of the vaccine had no prior SARS-CoV-2 infection and negative nucleocapsid antibodies. PBMC were cultured at under 2.5 million per well with 10 IU/ml IL-2 and about 9.5 ug/ml peptides. These data belong to a study of vaccination effects on CD4 cells after COVID-19. Overall study findings and caveats: Substantial clonal contraction characterized both infection- and vaccine-induced clones late after vaccination.

Clones were sequenced by immunoSEQ multiplex PCR, and TCRdb holds only the in-frame ones, with some missing. In the table there are 70,000 to 75,000 clones, around 72% of which are singletons. The source of this sequence is a human donor who received a COVID-19 vaccine. Sequencing was performed on CD4+ T cells from PBMCs cultured with HCoV-OC43 spike peptides, taken before COVID-19 vaccination. The subset here: HCoV-OC43 spike overlapping peptide pool stimulation. The V gene is TRBV6-6, the J gene TRBJ1-2, with TRBD1 matching over 9 bases. The CDR3 DNA is TGTGCCAGCAGACCATCTACCGGGACAGGGAGTACCTACACCTTC. Translated: CASRPSTGTGSTYTF.